The rows below give T cell receptor beta chains drawn from one sample of a study of T cell responses to AZD1222 COVID-19 vaccine. The repertoire was sequenced with immunoSEQ multiplex PCR; TCRdb's copy has only in-frame clones and lacks some. Of about 78,000 clones in the sample, around 87% were seen once. This specimen was peripheral blood, taken on day 0 of AZD1222 vaccination. These receptors all come from an adult in good health. Both conserved end residues are trimmed from each CDR3. The order of the fields is clone size, CDR3 length, J gene, V gene, CDR3 protein. Not all rows give a size; the values are once, few, many and, for expanded clones, a class.

size: .; length: 11; J: TRBJ1-5; V: TRBV27; CDR3: ASSSQGHQPQH
size: .; length: 14; J: TRBJ2-3; V: TRBV6-1; CDR3: ASSERGAASTDTQY
size: .; length: 10; J: TRBJ1-1; V: TRBV7-9; CDR3: ASSHQGPEAF
size: .; length: 13; J: TRBJ2-1; V: TRBV5-4; CDR3: ASSLSRTSGTGQF
size: .; length: 12; J: TRBJ1-6; V: TRBV7-3; CDR3: ASSSQGVGEPLH
size: .; length: 10; J: TRBJ2-5; V: TRBV3-1/TRBV3-2; CDR3: ASSFLSETQY
size: .; length: 13; J: TRBJ1-4; V: TRBV6-5; CDR3: ASRDTGLINEKLF
size: .; length: 14; J: TRBJ2-3; V: TRBV5-1; CDR3: ASSLGLAGMPDTQY
size: .; length: 14; J: TRBJ1-5; V: TRBV19; CDR3: ASSAGPWDGNQPQH
size: few; length: 13; J: TRBJ1-1; V: TRBV5-1; CDR3: ASSLRQGESTEAF
size: few; length: 13; J: TRBJ1-2; V: TRBV27; CDR3: ASRASGTGVYGYT
size: .; length: 10; J: TRBJ1-5; V: TRBV29-1; CDR3: SVRDGYQPQH
size: .; length: 12; J: TRBJ1-1; V: TRBV11-1; CDR3: ASSFEGTGYEAF
size: .; length: 8; J: TRBJ1-1; V: TRBV30; CDR3: AWSPVEAF
size: once; length: 14; J: TRBJ1-2; V: TRBV4-2; CDR3: ASSQEEGRRRYGYT
size: .; length: 13; J: TRBJ2-1; V: TRBV30; CDR3: AWRQDRGLLDEQF
size: .; length: 12; J: TRBJ2-1; V: TRBV29-1; CDR3: SVDRDPEANEQF
size: .; length: 13; J: TRBJ2-1; V: TRBV19; CDR3: ASSTQGLAGVEQF
size: .; length: 11; J: TRBJ2-7; V: TRBV5-1; CDR3: ASSLEEAYEQY
size: .; length: 10; J: TRBJ2-3; V: TRBV7-3; CDR3: ASSPGTDTQY
size: .; length: 13; J: TRBJ1-1; V: TRBV5-1; CDR3: ASRLDGRMNTEAF
size: .; length: 12; J: TRBJ1-1; V: TRBV4-3; CDR3: ASSQVAENTEAF
size: once; length: 14; J: TRBJ1-6; V: TRBV5-1; CDR3: ASSPQGQGLGSPLH
size: .; length: 13; J: TRBJ2-1; V: TRBV9; CDR3: ASSQGLATLGEQF
size: .; length: 13; J: TRBJ2-1; V: TRBV2; CDR3: ASREGLTSWDEQF
size: medium-sized; length: 12; J: TRBJ1-5; V: TRBV6-1; CDR3: ASSEGGRVQPQH
size: .; length: 12; J: TRBJ1-1; V: TRBV7-9; CDR3: ASSLVQGDTEAF
size: once; length: 13; J: TRBJ1-3; V: TRBV7-2; CDR3: ASSLFMSSGNTIY
size: .; length: 11; J: TRBJ1-2; V: TRBV10-3; CDR3: ASSGGLAYGYT
size: .; length: 14; J: TRBJ2-1; V: TRBV3-1/TRBV3-2; CDR3: ASSLSSGRGVYEQF
size: .; length: 13; J: TRBJ2-7; V: TRBV24-1; CDR3: ATSDFDRGVYEQY
size: .; length: 10; J: TRBJ2-3; V: TRBV25-1; CDR3: ASSLRADTQY
size: .; length: 12; J: TRBJ2-5; V: TRBV3-1/TRBV3-2; CDR3: ASSLQGGQETQY